The 19 T cell receptor beta chains below all came from one sample that was sequenced in a study of cytomegalovirus exposure and HLA in healthy donors. Researchers ran the PCR with 60 Vbeta and 13 Jbeta primers. Libraries were prepared by immunoSEQ multiplex PCR; TCRdb keeps only in-frame clonotypes and omits some of them. Here the sample spans roughly 140,000 clones, 70% to 85% being singletons. Input material: PBMCs. Receptors originate from a male donor in good health and CMV-seronegative.

The chain carries TRBV11-3 and TRBJ2-2; the D gene is possibly TRBD1 (5 bases). Deletions cut 1 base from V and 6 bases from J, with 9 bases between. This CDR3 has 14 residues. CDR1 and CDR2 from the germline V gene are SGHNT and YENEEA. CDR3 sequence reads: CASSLGGAAGELFF. The CDR3 DNA reads as TGTGCCAGCAGCTTAGGTGGGGCCGCCGGGGAGCTGTTTTTT.

The chain couples TRBV7-9 to TRBJ1-2; 7 nucleotides line up with TRBD1. The CDR3 loop spans 13 amino acids. Germline CDR1 reads SEHNR; CDR2 reads FQNEAQ (reference sequence). The V and J ends lost 5 bases and 7 bases, in that order; junction bases with no gene match: 7. CDR3 in DNA: TGTGCCAGCAGCCTCGGGGACAGTTCTGGCTACACCTTC. It yields the protein CASSLGDSSGYTF.

The V call is TRBV5-1, the J call TRBJ2-1; D possibly corresponds to TRBD2 (6 bases). The germline gives CDR1 SGHRS, CDR2 YFSETQ. V was cut by 4 bases and J by 12 bases, with 17 bases left in between. The CDR3 sequence is 13 residues long. The CDR3 DNA reads as TGCGCCAGCAGCGGCTCATCGGGGACTGGGCAGTTCTTC. It yields the protein CASSGSSGTGQFF.

J is TRBJ2-2 and V is TRBV19; 13 nucleotides line up with TRBD2. V shed 4 bases and J 6 bases; nucleotides not matched to a gene: 5. The germline V gene encodes CDR1 LNHDA and CDR2 SQIVND (reference sequence). The CDR3 runs to 16 residues. The CDR3 spells CASSTRTSGSSGELFF. The CDR3 nucleotides read TGTGCCAGTAGTACAAGGACTAGCGGGAGTTCCGGGGAGCTGTTTTTT. Combining the CDR3 with reference TRBV19 and TRBJ2-2 gives the whole variable domain DGGITQSPKYLFRKEGQNVTLSCEQNLNHDAMYWYRQDPGQGLRLIYYSQIVNDFQKGDIAEGYSVSREKKESFPLTVTSAQKNPTAFYLCASSTRTSGSSGELFFGEGSRLTVL.

This sequence joins TRBV18 and TRBJ1-1, with TRBD1 matching over 9 bases. The CDR3 is 14 amino acids. Germline values: CDR1 KGHSH, CDR2 LQKENI. Trimming removed 5 bases from V and 4 bases from J; junction bases left unmatched: 5. The CDR3 is CASSTGQGATEAFF. The CDR3 bases are TGTGCCAGCTCAACGGGACAGGGAGCCACTGAAGCTTTCTTT. The full variable domain, in which reference TRBV18 and TRBJ1-1 provide the parts outside the CDR3, is NAGVMQNPRHLVRRRGQEARLRCSPMKGHSHVYWYRQLPEEGLKFMVYLQKENIIDESGMPKERFSAEFPKEGPSILRIQQVVRGDSAAYFCASSTGQGATEAFFGQGTRLTVV.

The rearrangement joins TRBV9 to TRBJ2-5; 7 bases are a match to TRBD2. This CDR3 spans 16 amino acids. The V and J ends lost 0 bases and 5 bases, in that order; junction bases with no gene match: 10. From germline, CDR1 is SGDLS and CDR2 YYNGEE. The CDR3: CASSVAGGVGGETQYF. The CDR3 coding sequence is TGTGCCAGCAGCGTAGCCGGAGGGGTCGGGGGGGAGACCCAGTACTTC. Complete variable domain (other parts from reference TRBV9 and TRBJ2-5): DSGVTQTPKHLITATGQRVTLRCSPRSGDLSVYWYQQSLDQGLQFLIQYYNGEERAKGNILERFSAQQFPDLHSELNLSSLELGDSALYFCASSVAGGVGGETQYFGPGTRLLVL.

The chain joins TRBV4-1 to TRBJ1-3; D not certain. The V and J ends lost 4 bases and 4 bases respectively, with 8 bases between them. The CDR3 covers 13 residues. CDR1 and CDR2 from the germline V gene are MGHRA and YSYEKL. CDR3 sequence reads: CASSLFSGNTIYF. The CDR3 DNA reads TGCGCCAGCAGCCTCTTTTCGGGAAACACCATATATTTT.

The gene calls are TRBV4-1 and TRBJ2-1; TRBD2 matches at 10 bases. The germline gives CDR1 MGHRA, CDR2 YSYEKL. The CDR3 is made up of 16 amino acids. V was clipped by 1 base and J by 3 bases; unmatched bases: 3. The CDR3 DNA sequence: TGCGCCAGCAGCCAAGCTAGCGGGGGTTACTACAATGAGCAGTTCTTC. Protein product: CASSQASGGYYNEQFF.

This chain uses TRBV27 with TRBJ2-7; 10 nucleotides align to TRBD2. The trim removed 5 bases at V and 3 bases at J, leaving 7 bases unmatched. Germline CDR1 reads MNHEY; CDR2 reads SMNVEV (reference sequence). This CDR3 has 15 amino acids. CDR3 bases: TGTGCCAGCAGTCCCGATCCTAGCGGGAGCTACGAGCAGTACTTC. Amino acids: CASSPDPSGSYEQYF.

The rearrangement links TRBV6-5 to TRBJ2-5; 8 bases match TRBD1. CDR1 is MNHEY and CDR2 is SVGAGI in the germline V gene. The CDR3 runs 13 residues. With V trimmed by 6 bases and J by 5 bases, 5 bases remained unmatched. CDR3 loop: CASRLTGDETQYF. In DNA form, the CDR3 reads TGTGCCAGCAGATTGACAGGGGACGAGACCCAGTACTTC.

This clone was recorded only once. The chain couples TRBV7-9 to TRBJ2-3; 7 positions match TRBD1. Germline lookup yields CDR1 SEHNR and CDR2 FQNEAQ (reference sequence). CDR3 length: 14 amino acids. Trimming cost V 2 bases and J 4 bases; bases outside gene matches: 3. In DNA, the CDR3 is TGTGCCAGCAGCTTAAGGACAGGACCAGATACGCAGTATTTT. Translation gives CASSLRTGPDTQYF.

The chain combines TRBV6-5 with TRBJ1-2; 12 nucleotides agree with TRBD1. Germline CDR1 reads MNHEY; CDR2 reads SVGAGI. The CDR3 totals 15 residues. J gave up 6 bases and V 4 bases, and 6 bases lay outside the gene matches. The CDR3 here is CASSWQGQGANGYTF. The DNA of the CDR3 is TGTGCCAGCAGTTGGCAGGGACAGGGGGCGAATGGCTACACCTTC.

This clone was detected a few times. The J gene is TRBJ1-1, the V gene TRBV19; 10 bases are shared with TRBD1. CDR1 is LNHDA, CDR2 SQIVND, per germline (reference sequence). The CDR3 has 16 residues. Trimming cost V 8 bases and J 0 bases; bases outside gene matches: 9. For the CDR3, the DNA is TGTGCCAGTCATCGACAGGGGGCCTCCGTGAACACTGAAGCTTTCTTT. Its protein is CASHRQGASVNTEAFF.

This clone has more than one count but fewer than ten. The rearrangement links TRBV6-5 to TRBJ1-2, with TRBD1 identical over 9 bases. The CDR3 length is 14 residues. V was pared by 0 bases and J by 7 bases, with 3 bases of the junction left unmatched. The V gene's germline CDR1 is MNHEY and CDR2 SVGAGI. The DNA of the CDR3 is TGTGCCAGCAGTTACTCGGACAGGGGAGGTGGCTACACCTTC. It encodes CASSYSDRGGGYTF.

The J gene is TRBJ1-5, the V gene TRBV2; TRBD1 matches at 11 bases. Germline V lookup: CDR1 SNHLY, CDR2 FYNNEI. The CDR3 has 14 residues. Losses at the gene ends were 8 bases for V and 4 bases for J; bases not matched to a gene: 4. CDR3 in DNA: TGTGCCAGCGGGGGGGACAGGGGGAATCAGCCCCAGCATTTT. Residues: CASGGDRGNQPQHF.

This clone was recorded a few times. The chain is built from TRBV4-1 and TRBJ2-4, with TRBD1 matching over 10 bases. Unmatched junction bases numbered 9, after V lost 1 base and J lost 9 bases. The V gene's germline CDR1 is MGHRA and CDR2 YSYEKL. The CDR3 extends over 16 amino acids. In nucleotides, the CDR3 is TGCGCCAGCAGCCAAGGGGACAGGGGTGGGAGGGCCATTCAGTACTTC. It encodes CASSQGDRGGRAIQYF.

The V gene is TRBV4-2, the J gene TRBJ2-7; D unresolved. Germline V gene data show CDR1 as LGHNA and CDR2 as YNFKEQ. V was trimmed by 5 bases and J by 0 bases, leaving 14 bases between them. The CDR3 totals 15 residues. The CDR3 here is CASSETAKSSYEQYF. CDR3 DNA sequence: TGTGCCAGCAGCGAAACAGCCAAAAGCTCCTACGAGCAGTACTTC.

The chain couples TRBV2 to TRBJ2-2; 10 bases fit TRBD2. Germline CDR1 is SNHLY and CDR2 is FYNNEI. The CDR3 has 15 residues. The V gene end was trimmed by 5 bases and the J gene end by 4 bases; junction bases not matched to a gene: 4. The DNA of the CDR3 is TGTGCCAGCAGTATAGCGGGGGGCCTCACCGGGGAGCTGTTTTTT. This sequence encodes CASSIAGGLTGELFF.

The V gene is TRBV6-5, the J gene TRBJ1-4, with D perhaps TRBD1 (5 bases). This CDR3 is built from 16 residues. The germline gives CDR1 MNHEY, CDR2 SVGAGI. Trimming stripped 0 bases from V and 0 bases from J, with 8 bases between. The CDR3 bases are TGTGCCAGCAGTTACTCGCAGGGTTCAACTAATGAAAAACTGTTTTTT. It is translated as CASSYSQGSTNEKLFF.